This TCR beta chain was identified in a study of T cells in Graves' hyperthyroidism and ophthalmopathy. Study conclusions and caveats: A median 6.5 months before onset, the model predicted ophthalmopathy.

V dropped 5 bases and J dropped 2 bases, with 12 bases sitting between them. Germline CDR1 is SGHAT and CDR2 is FQDESV (reference sequence). CDR3 length: 14 residues. RNA transcripts gave rise to amplified TCR beta CDR3 regions. Researchers ran a first-round RT-PCR on the TCR CDR3 using the HTBI primer set. TCRdb analysed the multiplex PCR reads with MiXCR anew, one entry per CDR3 protein. Altogether 700,000 or so distinct CDR3 sequences are present, about a sixth being singletons, with the ten largest covering 8.4%. A patient was excluded if there was uncontrolled infection, other autoimmune disease, pregnancy or lactation. In making diagnoses, clinical symptoms, serum thyroxine and TRAb, thyroid ultrasound and orbital computed tomography were all used. This clonotype has only a few counts. Its antigen is not identified.

The sequencing sample was made of blood. The rearrangement links TRBV11-1 to TRBJ2-5; tentatively, D is TRBD1 (7 bases). This TCR came from a man aged 18 to 29 with Graves' hyperthyroidism. In DNA, the CDR3 is TGTGCCAGCAGCGCCGGGGGACAGCAAGAGACCCAGTACTTC. Translating gives CASSAGGQQETQYF.